One sample yielded the 19 T cell receptor beta chains listed below, sequenced in a study of blood T cell repertoires in COVID-19 (dated by TCRdb to about 2020). Libraries were built with the immunoSEQ multiplex PCR assay. As stored in TCRdb, this immuneACCESS dataset retains in-frame rearrangements with V and J assigned. A fraction of the clones does not appear; measured against another copy, unresolved V genes explain less than half of the discrepancy, and the remainder lacks a known reason. This sample comprises roughly 18,000 clones, approximately 89% of them detected only once. The ten biggest clones cover around 13% of the sample. What was sequenced was peripheral blood. The source is a man between 60 and 75 years old with active COVID-19.

The chain recombines TRBV11-2 with TRBJ2-7, with TRBD1 identical over 9 bases. The germline V gene encodes CDR1 SGHAT and CDR2 FQNNGV. CDR3 length equals 15 residues. After removal of 3 bases from V and 6 bases from J, the junction contained 9 bases not matched to a gene. As DNA, the CDR3 is TGTGCCAGCAGCTTTGAGGGGACAGGGTATGGCGAGCAGTACTTC. Its protein product is CASSFEGTGYGEQYF.

The V and J genes are TRBV5-1 and TRBJ2-3; TRBD2 aligns across 8 bases. The V and J ends lost 6 bases and 7 bases, in that order; junction bases with no gene match: 10. This CDR3 spans 14 amino acids. CDR1 SGHRS and CDR2 YFSETQ come from the germline V gene. The DNA for the CDR3 is TGCGCCAGCACCAGTCCCGGGGGGGCATATACGCAGTATTTT. It codes for CASTSPGGAYTQYF.

This chain connects TRBV5-1 to TRBJ2-5, with 7 positions matching TRBD1. V lost 1 base and J lost 2; bases outside the gene matches: 2. CDR3 length equals 14 residues. Germline CDR1 SGHRS, CDR2 YFSETQ. CDR3 sequence reads: CASSLFRGQETQYF. The CDR3 DNA reads as TGCGCCAGCAGCTTGTTCAGGGGGCAAGAGACCCAGTACTTC.

This clone has a handful of counts. J is TRBJ1-3 and V is TRBV6-6, with 8 bases lining up with TRBD1. Germline trimming cut 6 bases from V and 0 bases from J; bases unmatched to any gene: 4. Germline V gene sequence: CDR1 MNHNY, CDR2 SVGAGI (reference sequence). This CDR3 is 15 amino acids long. The CDR3: CASSPGTGSGNTIYF. CDR3 in DNA: TGTGCCAGCAGCCCCGGGACAGGCTCTGGAAACACCATATATTTT.

The rearrangement uses TRBV28 and TRBJ2-7, with a possible D match to TRBD2 (6 bases). Germline V gives CDR1 MDHEN, CDR2 SYDVKM. The CDR3 loop spans 13 amino acids. With 5 bases removed from V and 5 bases from J, the gap between germline ends came to 13 bases. The CDR3 here is CASSPGGGNEQYF. The DNA of the CDR3 is TGTGCCAGCAGTCCCGGGGGTGGCAACGAGCAGTACTTC.

The rearrangement joins TRBV4-2 to TRBJ2-3; D is perhaps TRBD2 (6 bases). CDR1 is LGHNA and CDR2 is YNFKEQ in the germline V gene. This CDR3 region has 16 residues. The V and J ends lost 1 base and 5 bases respectively, with 16 bases between them. The DNA for the CDR3 is TGTGCCAGCAGCCAAGGGGCTAGACTAGGAGGAGATACGCAGTATTTT. Its translation: CASSQGARLGGDTQYF.

CDR3 residues: CASSSMGADTQYF. In DNA form, the CDR3 reads TGTGCCAGCAGTTCAATGGGCGCAGATACGCAGTATTTT. The rearrangement uses TRBV6-5 and TRBJ2-3; D ambiguous. CDR1 MNHEY and CDR2 SVGAGI come from the germline V gene. The CDR3 sequence is 13 residues long. Trimming cost V 4 bases and J 4 bases, with 9 bases left between them.

Remarks on this clone: One junction end does not reproduce the germline sequence, and a read error may be involved. The genes are TRBV7-7 and TRBJ2-5; 12 nucleotides align to TRBD1. CDR3 length: 17 amino acids. Germline V gene lookup returns CDR1 SSHAT and CDR2 FNYEAQ (reference sequence). Here the CDR3 reads CASSLHAGTGGSETQYF. In nucleotides, the CDR3 is TGTGCTAGCAGCCTCCACGCGGGGACAGGGGGCTCAGAGACCCAGTACTTC.

This sequence joins TRBV5-4 and TRBJ2-7; D is perhaps TRBD1 (5 bases). Looked up from germline, CDR1 is SGHNT and CDR2 is YYREEE (reference sequence). The CDR3 is made up of 16 amino acids. The V and J ends lost 0 bases and 3 bases respectively, with 16 bases between them. The CDR3 sequence is CASSLGSRTGYYEQYF. CDR3 bases: TGTGCCAGCAGCTTGGGGTCCCGTACAGGTTACTACGAGCAGTACTTC.

The chain is built from TRBV11-2 and TRBJ2-7, with 8 bases fitting TRBD1. The V and J ends lost 1 base and 6 bases, in that order; junction bases with no gene match: 2. Germline V gene data show CDR1 as SGHAT and CDR2 as FQNNGV. The CDR3 runs 13 residues. The CDR3 sequence is CASSLGTGSEQYF. In DNA, the CDR3 is TGTGCCAGCAGCTTAGGGACAGGGAGCGAGCAGTACTTC.

This chain connects TRBV7-9 to TRBJ2-3; D is perhaps TRBD2 (6 bases). Germline assignment: CDR1 SEHNR and CDR2 FQNEAQ (reference sequence). Trimming took 3 bases from V and 2 from J, leaving 9 bases between them. This CDR3 has 14 amino acids. In DNA, the CDR3 is TGTGCCAGCAGCTTTAGCGGCAACACAGATACGCAGTATTTT. Its translation: CASSFSGNTDTQYF.

V usage is TRBV6-2 or TRBV6-3 and J usage is TRBJ2-2; tentative D call: TRBD2 (5 bases). Germline V gene data show CDR1 as MNHEY and CDR2 as SVGEGT. The CDR3 spans 15 residues. The V end was cut by 5 bases, the J end by 0 bases, with 10 bases between. The DNA for the CDR3 is TGTGCCAGCAGTCCCTCCGGGACGAACACCGGGGAGCTGTTTTTT. Translation: CASSPSGTNTGELFF.

The chain uses TRBV19 and TRBJ1-6, with 7 bases matching TRBD1. From germline, CDR1 is LNHDA and CDR2 SQIVND (reference sequence). The CDR3 covers 13 residues. The V gene end was trimmed by 1 base and the J gene end by 16 bases; junction bases not matched to a gene: 7. The CDR3 nucleotides read TGTGCCAGTAGTATAGTGACAGGGAACGCTCTCCACTTT. Its translation: CASSIVTGNALHF.

The chain has TRBV3-1 (or the pseudogene TRBV3-2) and TRBJ1-2; 8 nucleotides agree with TRBD1. The CDR3 has 14 amino acids. J lost 6 bases, V lost 4 bases, and 7 bases had no gene match. CDR1 and CDR2 from the germline V gene are LGHDT and YNNKEL (reference sequence). Here the CDR3 reads CASSLTDRGHGYTF. CDR3 DNA sequence: TGTGCCAGCAGCCTTACCGACAGGGGACATGGCTACACCTTC.

The rearrangement links TRBV5-4 to TRBJ2-5; D remains unclear. The CDR3 loop spans 14 amino acids. Germline V gene sequence: CDR1 SGHNT, CDR2 YYREEE (reference sequence). V gave up 4 bases and J gave up 2 bases, with 12 bases separating them. The CDR3 region is CASSRAGQQETQYF. The DNA for the CDR3 is TGTGCCAGCAGCCGCGCAGGCCAACAAGAGACCCAGTACTTC.

The chain combines TRBV24-1 with TRBJ2-3; D is possibly TRBD2 (6 bases). Per the germline V gene, CDR1 is KGHDR and CDR2 is SFDVKD. V was trimmed by 4 bases and J by 4 bases, leaving 14 bases between them. CDR3 length: 15 residues. CDR3 sequence: CATSERLDSPDTQYF. The DNA of the CDR3 is TGTGCCACCAGTGAGCGACTAGATTCCCCAGATACGCAGTATTTT.

The chain joins TRBV4-2 to TRBJ1-2; D may be TRBD1 (6 bases). Germline V lookup: CDR1 LGHNA, CDR2 YNFKEQ. Trimming cost V 4 bases and J 4 bases, with 13 bases left between them. This CDR3 is built from 14 residues. CDR3 loop: CASSPGAGAYGYTF. The CDR3 DNA is TGTGCCAGCAGCCCCGGCGCAGGGGCCTATGGCTACACCTTC.

CDR3 sequence: CASSAQNYGYTF. CDR3 DNA sequence: TGTGCCAGCAGCGCACAGAACTATGGCTACACCTTC. The chain joins TRBV7-8 to TRBJ1-2; D not certain. CDR1 is SGHVS and CDR2 is FQNEAQ in the germline V gene. V dropped 5 bases and J dropped 2 bases, with 6 bases sitting between them. This CDR3 contains 12 residues. The whole variable domain, filled in from reference TRBV7-8 and TRBJ1-2, reads GAGVSQSPRYKVAKRGQDVALRCDPISGHVSLFWYQQALGQGPEFLTYFQNEAQLDKSGLPSDRFFAERPEGSVSTLKIQRTQQEDSAVYLCASSAQNYGYTFGSGTRLTVV.

This chain uses TRBV9 with TRBJ2-1; 9 bases fit TRBD2. CDR3 length: 14 amino acids. From germline, CDR1 is SGDLS and CDR2 YYNGEE. V was clipped by 4 bases and J by 9 bases; unmatched bases: 8. The CDR3 reads CASSISGSLGEQFF. The CDR3 DNA reads TGTGCCAGCAGCATTAGCGGGAGTTTAGGTGAGCAGTTCTTC.